Listed below are T cell receptor beta chains from one sample, sequenced in a study of T cells in Graves' hyperthyroidism and ophthalmopathy. TCRdb used MiXCR to reprocess the multiplex PCR reads, holding one entry per CDR3 protein. The data show about 600,000 distinct CDR3 sequences, roughly a sixth seen once. Sequences were obtained from blood. Source of these receptors: a middle-aged woman with Graves' ophthalmopathy. Both conserved end residues are part of each CDR3. The D gene is left open where the match is weak. Size is stated for part of the rows, as once, few or many counts, or as a class when the clone is expanded.

j_call d_call v_call clone_size cdr3_nt cdr3_aa
TRBJ1-5 NA TRBV30 few TGTGCCTGGAGCGCCGGCAATCTACCGGGCGGTCAGCCCCAGCATTTT CAWSAGNLPGGQPQHF
TRBJ2-5 NA TRBV20-1 many TGCAGTGCTAGACGCACCCCAGCAGAGACCCAGTACTTC CSARRTPAETQYF
TRBJ2-2 TRBD1 TRBV2 many TGTGCCAGCAGCGACAGGGGGCAGGTCACCGGGGAGCTGTTTTTT CASSDRGQVTGELFF
TRBJ2-5 NA TRBV10-3 many TGTGCCACGGGACCAGCCGTGGGGACCCAGTACTTC CATGPAVGTQYF
TRBJ1-1 NA TRBV10-3 few TGTGCCATCAGCCGAAATGTACAGGGAGCGAGCACTGAAGCTTTCTTT CAISRNVQGASTEAFF
TRBJ2-1 TRBD2 TRBV4-1 NA TGCGCCAGCAGCCAAGGGGCGGGGACTAGCGGGAGGAATGAGCAGTTCTTC CASSQGAGTSGRNEQFF
TRBJ1-2 TRBD1 TRBV19 NA TGTGCCAGTAGCGACCGGGACAGGTTCCTGAATGGCTACACCTTC CASSDRDRFLNGYTF
TRBJ2-1 NA TRBV11-2 NA TGTGCCAGCAGCTTCCGAGGAAGGGACTTATACAATGAGCAGTTCTTC CASSFRGRDLYNEQFF
TRBJ2-3 NA TRBV18 NA TGTGCCAGCTCACCACCCCTCACAGATACGCAGTATTTT CASSPPLTDTQYF
TRBJ2-4 NA TRBV19 NA TGTGCCAGTAGTATCGTCCCTGACCGGGGCAAAAACATTCAGTACTTC CASSIVPDRGKNIQYF
TRBJ1-1 NA TRBV12-3/TRBV12-4 many TGTGCCAGCAGTGCCGTGGGGGGTAACACTGAAGCTTTCTTT CASSAVGGNTEAFF
TRBJ1-3 TRBD1 TRBV28 many TGTGCCAGCAGTTCCGGGACAGGGAGTGGAAACACCATATATTTT CASSSGTGSGNTIYF
TRBJ2-2 TRBD1 TRBV7-2 few TGTGCCAGCAGAAGGACAGGGGGGACCGGGGAGCTGTTTTTT CASRRTGGTGELFF
TRBJ1-4 TRBD1 TRBV7-2 many TGTGCCAGCAGCCCGAGACAGGGGCTGAATGAAAAACTGTTTTTT CASSPRQGLNEKLFF
TRBJ1-5 TRBD1 TRBV28 many TGTGCCAGCAGTTTATCCCGGACAGGGTCCTGGCATTTT CASSLSRTGSWHF
TRBJ2-1 NA TRBV12-3/TRBV12-4 few TGTGCCAGCAGCAAGTGGGGGCCGACAGACAATGAGCAGTTCTTC CASSKWGPTDNEQFF
TRBJ2-5 NA TRBV5-1 once TGCGCCACCCGGCAGCTCCTCGGAGAGACCCAGTACTTC CATRQLLGETQYF
TRBJ2-5 NA TRBV7-8 many TGTGCCAGCAGTACGGAGGGGTCGGACCAAGAGACCCAGTACTTC CASSTEGSDQETQYF
TRBJ2-3 TRBD2 TRBV5-1 many TGCGCCAGCAGCGCAGTACTAGCGGGAGACCTCACAGATACGCAGTATTTT CASSAVLAGDLTDTQYF
TRBJ1-3 NA TRBV6-1 few TGTGCCAGCAGCCCCAGTAGTATCTCTGGAAACACCATATATTTT CASSPSSISGNTIYF
TRBJ2-3 TRBD1 TRBV20-1 NA TGCAGTGCTAGAGATCTGGACAGGTCGTACACAGATACGCAGTATTTT CSARDLDRSYTDTQYF
TRBJ2-2 TRBD1 TRBV20-1 NA TGCAGTGCTAGTCCCCCAAACAGGGGGAAGGCGGGCACCGGGGAGCTGTTTTTT CSASPPNRGKAGTGELFF
TRBJ1-2 NA TRBV10-3 NA TGTGCCATCAATAGGGGAGGCTATGGCTACACCTTC CAINRGGYGYTF
TRBJ2-2 NA TRBV15 NA TGTGCCACCAGCAGAATCTCCAGGGGCGGGGAGCTGTTTTTT CATSRISRGGELFF
TRBJ1-5 NA TRBV7-8 many TGTGCCAGCAGCCCTATACACGGGCCGAAGGGGACCCAGCATTTT CASSPIHGPKGTQHF
TRBJ2-7 NA TRBV2 NA TGTGCCAGCATGTGGAACGAGCAGTACTTC CASMWNEQYF
TRBJ1-2 TRBD1 TRBV5-1 NA TGCGCCAGCAGCATATCACAGGGGGTCTATGGCTACACCTTC CASSISQGVYGYTF
TRBJ2-1 TRBD2 TRBV13 few TGTGCCAGCAGCTTAGTGGCTAGCGGGACGATCAACAATGAGCAGTTCTTC CASSLVASGTINNEQFF
TRBJ2-5 TRBD2 TRBV11-1 few TGTGCCAGCAGCCTCCAGGACTGGGGGGGTCCGGAGACCCAGTACTTC CASSLQDWGGPETQYF
TRBJ1-2 NA TRBV6-1 many TGTGCCAGCAGTGAAGTCAGGGACTATGGGGGCTACACCTTC CASSEVRDYGGYTF
TRBJ1-2 NA TRBV5-1 many TGCGCCAGCCGCCCAATGTTCAACTCTAACTATGGCTACACCTTC CASRPMFNSNYGYTF
TRBJ2-3 TRBD1 TRBV2 many TGTGCCAGCAGCGTGAAGCGAGACGGGACAGGGTGGATAGATACGCAGTATTTT CASSVKRDGTGWIDTQYF
TRBJ2-1 NA TRBV28 many TGTGCCAGCAGTCCTCGGGCTAGCGAGAACAATGAGCAGTTCTTC CASSPRASENNEQFF